A single T cell receptor beta chain is shown here with its context. Antigen: not known. This entry is derived from a study of Ad26.COV2.S vaccination and SARS-CoV-2 variants. Study-wide context: Trial arm assignment for the donor was COV1001 Ad26.COV2.S. Once, or twice with 56 days between doses, Ad26.COV2.S was given intramuscularly. General observations from the study: Assessments of TCR breadth and depth may have underestimated the total T cell responses.

The data were produced by immunoSEQ multiplex PCR, yet TCRdb's version contains in-frame clones alone and is incomplete. The sample has around 340,000 clones; about 87% are singletons. Treatment in this sample: roughly 20 received Ad26.COV2.S at low or high dose, single or two shots; 5 received placebo; per-sample allocation not given. Samples analyzed were those drawn on day 63 after the first vaccine or placebo injection. In the vaccine, an Ad26 vector expressed the SARS-CoV-2 spike of the Wuhan strain. V lost 8 bases, J lost 8 bases, and 21 bases lay in between. This CDR3 is built from 13 residues. Per the germline V gene, CDR1 is GTSNPN and CDR2 is SVGIG (reference sequence).

The clonotype originates from a person between 18 and 65 years old who received the Ad26.COV2.S COVID-19 vaccine or a placebo. J is TRBJ1-2 and V is TRBV30, with D possibly TRBD1 on 5 matching bases. Source: peripheral blood, taken in a trial of Ad26.COV2.S vaccine versus placebo. The CDR3 region has the DNA TGTGCCGGAGAACTGGGACGGCTCGGAGGCTACACCTTC. Protein product: CAGELGRLGGYTF.